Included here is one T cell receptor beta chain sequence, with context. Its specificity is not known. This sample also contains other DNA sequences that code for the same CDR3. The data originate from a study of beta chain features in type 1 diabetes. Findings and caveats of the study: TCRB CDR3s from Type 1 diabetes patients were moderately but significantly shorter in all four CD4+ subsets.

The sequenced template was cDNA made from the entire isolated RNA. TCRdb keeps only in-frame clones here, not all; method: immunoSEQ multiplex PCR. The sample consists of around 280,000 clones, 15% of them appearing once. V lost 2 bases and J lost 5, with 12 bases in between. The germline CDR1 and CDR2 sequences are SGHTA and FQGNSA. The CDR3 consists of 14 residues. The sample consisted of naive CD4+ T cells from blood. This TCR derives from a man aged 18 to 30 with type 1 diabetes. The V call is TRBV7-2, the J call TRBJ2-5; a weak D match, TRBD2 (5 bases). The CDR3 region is CASSLQGSGETQYF. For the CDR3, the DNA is TGTGCCAGCAGCTTACAAGGGTCGGGGGAGACCCAGTACTTC. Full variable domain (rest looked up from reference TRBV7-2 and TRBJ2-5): GAGVSQSPSNKVTEKGKDVELRCDPISGHTALYWYRQSLGQGLEFLIYFQGNSAPDKSGLPSDRFSAERTGGSVSTLTIQRTQQEDSAVYLCASSLQGSGETQYFGPGTRLLVL.